This entry lists 13 T cell receptor beta chains sequenced from one sample in a study of graft-versus-host responses after intestinal transplantation. Sequenced by immunoSEQ multiplex PCR; TCRdb stores in-frame clones only, minus some. The repertoire holds roughly 50,000 clones, with about 90% as singletons. This specimen consisted of PBMCs, obtained nearly 670 days after intestinal transplant. All receptors derive from a human patient who received an intestinal transplant, so some T cells may come from the graft donor.

This chain joins TRBV2 and TRBJ1-4; the match to TRBD1 covers 8 bases. The CDR3 extends over 14 amino acids. V lost 4 bases, J lost 8 bases, and 6 bases stayed unmatched. The germline V gene encodes CDR1 SNHLY and CDR2 FYNNEI. Written as DNA, the CDR3 is TGTGCCAGCAGTGCCCTCGACAGGGGAGAAAAACTGTTTTTT. Protein sequence: CASSALDRGEKLFF.

This chain connects TRBV6-6 to TRBJ1-5, with D perhaps matching TRBD1 (5 bases). V was clipped by 8 bases and J by 4 bases, with 18 bases between them. From germline, CDR1 is MNHNY and CDR2 SVGAGI (reference sequence). The length of the CDR3 is 15 residues. CDR3 coding DNA: TGTGCCAGCGGGCCGTCGAGGGGCGGGAATCAGCCCCAGCATTTT. Translating it yields CASGPSRGGNQPQHF.

This clone was seen more than once but under ten times. V usage is TRBV15 and J usage is TRBJ2-2, with a tentative D call TRBD2 (6 bases). Trimming cost V 5 bases and J 3 bases, with 13 bases left between them. The CDR3 runs to 15 residues. In germline, CDR1 is LNHNV, CDR2 YYDKDF (reference sequence). DNA of the CDR3: TGTGCCACCAGCGTTAGGGGCGGGGACACCGGGGAGCTGTTTTTT. Protein product: CATSVRGGDTGELFF.

This clone was found once. This rearrangement joins TRBV5-1 to TRBJ2-1; TRBD2 matches at 16 bases. Germline V gene lookup returns CDR1 SGHRS and CDR2 YFSETQ. V lost 5 bases and J lost 2; bases outside the gene matches: 10. CDR3 size: 19 residues. The CDR3 nucleotides read TGCGCCAGCAGGAATGTACCGGGACTAGCGGGGGGGACCTACAATGAGCAGTTCTTC. This sequence encodes CASRNVPGLAGGTYNEQFF.

The rearrangement joins TRBV27 to TRBJ1-4; the D gene is possibly TRBD1 (5 bases). CDR3 length equals 15 residues. The germline V gene has CDR1 MNHEY and CDR2 SMNVEV (reference sequence). V was trimmed by 2 bases and J by 0 bases, leaving 7 bases between them. In nucleotides, the CDR3 is TGTGCCAGCAGTTTACGGGACGCAACTAATGAAAAACTGTTTTTT. Translating gives CASSLRDATNEKLFF.

This clone was counted a single time. This chain connects TRBV2 to TRBJ2-7, with D unresolved. Germline CDR1 SNHLY, CDR2 FYNNEI. The CDR3 has 10 amino acids. Trimming shortened V by 6 bases and J by 11 bases, and 11 bases separated the two germline ends. The CDR3 here is CASRRSWEYF. The CDR3 region has the DNA TGTGCCAGCAGACGTAGCTGGGAGTACTTC.

This chain connects TRBV5-1 to TRBJ1-6, with 10 bases fitting TRBD1. Germline V gives CDR1 SGHRS, CDR2 YFSETQ. Trimming cost V 2 bases and J 6 bases; bases outside gene matches: 8. The CDR3 is made up of 17 amino acids. The CDR3 here is CASSLDYRDRGNSPLHF. CDR3 DNA sequence: TGCGCCAGCAGCTTAGACTACCGGGACAGGGGTAATTCACCCCTCCACTTT.

The V and J genes are TRBV29-1 and TRBJ1-4, with D unresolved. Deletions cut 4 bases from V and 8 bases from J, with 20 bases between. The germline gives CDR1 SQVTM, CDR2 ANQGSEA. The CDR3 covers 15 residues. The CDR3 DNA is TGCAGCGTTGGAGTAGGTTCCGGGATCGGAGAAAAACTGTTTTTT. It codes for CSVGVGSGIGEKLFF.

The chain recombines TRBV10-3 with TRBJ2-7; D assignment may be TRBD1 or TRBD2 (7 bases each). CDR3 length: 13 residues. The germline gives CDR1 ENHRY, CDR2 SYGVKD. The germline V and J ends were trimmed by 10 bases and 1 base, with 14 bases remaining between them. CDR3 in DNA: TGTGCCACCGGAGCGGGACAGTCCTACGAGCAGTACTTC. Protein: CATGAGQSYEQYF.

The chain links TRBV10-1 to TRBJ1-1, with TRBD1 as a possible D gene (5 bases). Germline loops: CDR1 WNHNN, CDR2 SYGVQD (reference sequence). CDR3 length: 15 residues. V was clipped by 6 bases and J by 3 bases, with 17 bases between them. DNA of the CDR3: TGCGCCAGCAGACAGGATTTATCAGTGTACACTGAAGCTTTCTTT. It translates to CASRQDLSVYTEAFF.

The chain carries TRBV12-5 and TRBJ1-6; D ambiguous. The CDR3 length is 16 residues. Trimming stripped 1 base from V and 8 bases from J, with 15 bases between. Germline V gives CDR1 LGHNT, CDR2 FRNRAP. CDR3 loop: CASGLDNQRTDSPLHF. The DNA for the CDR3 is TGTGCTAGTGGTTTGGACAACCAGAGAACCGATTCACCCCTCCACTTT.

The rearrangement links TRBV20-1 to TRBJ1-1, with D hard to call. V lost 6 bases, J lost 5 bases, and 10 bases lay in between. The CDR3 runs to 11 residues. CDR1 and CDR2 (germline): DFQATT, SNEGSKA (reference sequence). For the CDR3, the DNA is TGCAGTGCAAGACGAGTGACTGAAGCTTTCTTT. Translation: CSARRVTEAFF.

This chain joins TRBV18 and TRBJ2-7; 7 nucleotides agree with TRBD2. Germline loops: CDR1 KGHSH, CDR2 LQKENI. This CDR3 is 16 amino acids long. The V segment lost 1 base and the J segment 6 bases; nucleotides outside the gene matches: 12. CDR3 bases: TGTGCCAGCTCACCACGGGTCGCGGGAGCGGGGAGCGAGCAGTACTTC. Amino acids: CASSPRVAGAGSEQYF.